This is a list of T cell receptor beta chains from one sample in a study of CD8 T cells in Susac syndrome. From the immunoSEQ multiplex PCR reads, TCRdb called clonotypes with MiXCR, one entry per CDR3 protein. The sample includes roughly 150,000 distinct CDR3 sequences, over 85% of them seen just once. The sequenced sample was CD8+ T cells from PBMCs. These receptor sequences come from a human donor with multiple sclerosis. CDR3s leave out the opening cysteine and the closing phenylalanine or tryptophan. The order of the fields is V gene, clone size, J gene, CDR3 protein. Clone sizes are given selectively: once, few, many, or a class where the clone is expanded.

v_call: TRBV6-2/TRBV6-3
clone_size: .
j_call: TRBJ2-5
cdr3_aa: AGNSGGQETQY

v_call: TRBV7-8
clone_size: .
j_call: TRBJ2-1
cdr3_aa: ASSFRGTDEQF

v_call: TRBV9
clone_size: .
j_call: TRBJ2-5
cdr3_aa: ASSEGTGKETQY

v_call: TRBV12-5
clone_size: .
j_call: TRBJ2-5
cdr3_aa: ASGPGLAGVETQY

v_call: TRBV6-1
clone_size: .
j_call: TRBJ1-2
cdr3_aa: ASSEFWDPRTSYGYT

v_call: TRBV28
clone_size: .
j_call: TRBJ1-1
cdr3_aa: ASSLTGGDMNTEAF

v_call: TRBV9
clone_size: .
j_call: TRBJ1-5
cdr3_aa: ASSVDGSQPQH

v_call: TRBV13
clone_size: .
j_call: TRBJ2-1
cdr3_aa: ASSWGGGVNEQF

v_call: TRBV14
clone_size: .
j_call: TRBJ1-3
cdr3_aa: ASSPGGGNTIY

v_call: TRBV4-1
clone_size: .
j_call: TRBJ1-4
cdr3_aa: ASSQGVFRKLF

v_call: TRBV20-1
clone_size: .
j_call: TRBJ2-6
cdr3_aa: SARRTGGFSGANVLT

v_call: TRBV29-1
clone_size: .
j_call: TRBJ2-1
cdr3_aa: SVAGGNLGNNEQF

v_call: TRBV3-1
clone_size: .
j_call: TRBJ2-1
cdr3_aa: ASSQAMTGGHNEQF

v_call: TRBV3-1
clone_size: .
j_call: TRBJ2-5
cdr3_aa: AIYRSGGGETQY

v_call: TRBV25-1
clone_size: .
j_call: TRBJ2-7
cdr3_aa: ASSEGGNSYEQY

v_call: TRBV13
clone_size: once
j_call: TRBJ2-4
cdr3_aa: ASSPGTGLAKNIQY

v_call: TRBV4-2
clone_size: .
j_call: TRBJ2-5
cdr3_aa: ASSQDSETGGRETQY

v_call: TRBV28
clone_size: .
j_call: TRBJ2-3
cdr3_aa: ASSFEDYDTDTQY

v_call: TRBV18
clone_size: .
j_call: TRBJ2-3
cdr3_aa: ASSPYRVRTGRSTDTQY

v_call: TRBV28
clone_size: .
j_call: TRBJ2-5
cdr3_aa: ASSPSWGPLQETQY

v_call: TRBV7-9
clone_size: .
j_call: TRBJ2-1
cdr3_aa: ASSPRDSRYEQF

v_call: TRBV25-1
clone_size: .
j_call: TRBJ1-1
cdr3_aa: ASMRQENTEAF

v_call: TRBV9
clone_size: .
j_call: TRBJ2-1
cdr3_aa: ASSSAPPGQRDNEQF

v_call: TRBV13
clone_size: .
j_call: TRBJ1-4
cdr3_aa: ASSLGNDEKLF

v_call: TRBV10-3
clone_size: once
j_call: TRBJ2-7
cdr3_aa: AISESVEQY

v_call: TRBV13
clone_size: .
j_call: TRBJ2-7
cdr3_aa: ASRAGLGPSYEQY

v_call: TRBV29-1
clone_size: .
j_call: TRBJ2-1
cdr3_aa: SARWGTSGGEYNEQF

v_call: TRBV12-3/TRBV12-4
clone_size: .
j_call: TRBJ2-5
cdr3_aa: ASSLGVKGGQETQY

v_call: TRBV20-1
clone_size: .
j_call: TRBJ2-3
cdr3_aa: SASSGGYTDTQY

v_call: TRBV5-1
clone_size: .
j_call: TRBJ2-7
cdr3_aa: ASSPTGVSYEQY

v_call: TRBV14
clone_size: .
j_call: TRBJ2-7
cdr3_aa: ASSQEAPYEQY

v_call: TRBV9
clone_size: .
j_call: TRBJ1-2
cdr3_aa: ASSVAAGGNLYGYT

v_call: TRBV6-5
clone_size: .
j_call: TRBJ2-7
cdr3_aa: ASSYSKFKGDYEQY

v_call: TRBV19
clone_size: .
j_call: TRBJ2-1
cdr3_aa: ASKGVTNEQF

v_call: TRBV29-1
clone_size: .
j_call: TRBJ1-5
cdr3_aa: SVDPVWKPQH

v_call: TRBV29-1
clone_size: .
j_call: TRBJ2-3
cdr3_aa: SVEDRTDTQY

v_call: TRBV12-3/TRBV12-4
clone_size: .
j_call: TRBJ2-4
cdr3_aa: ASRGALAKNIQY

v_call: TRBV27
clone_size: .
j_call: TRBJ1-1
cdr3_aa: ASGTGTVEAF

v_call: TRBV29-1
clone_size: few
j_call: TRBJ1-1
cdr3_aa: SVPTGYTEAF

v_call: TRBV6-5
clone_size: .
j_call: TRBJ1-1
cdr3_aa: ASSYFQGGTEAF

v_call: TRBV9
clone_size: .
j_call: TRBJ1-2
cdr3_aa: ASSVGNDRSGYGYT

v_call: TRBV27
clone_size: .
j_call: TRBJ2-1
cdr3_aa: ASSFLGTGVNEQF